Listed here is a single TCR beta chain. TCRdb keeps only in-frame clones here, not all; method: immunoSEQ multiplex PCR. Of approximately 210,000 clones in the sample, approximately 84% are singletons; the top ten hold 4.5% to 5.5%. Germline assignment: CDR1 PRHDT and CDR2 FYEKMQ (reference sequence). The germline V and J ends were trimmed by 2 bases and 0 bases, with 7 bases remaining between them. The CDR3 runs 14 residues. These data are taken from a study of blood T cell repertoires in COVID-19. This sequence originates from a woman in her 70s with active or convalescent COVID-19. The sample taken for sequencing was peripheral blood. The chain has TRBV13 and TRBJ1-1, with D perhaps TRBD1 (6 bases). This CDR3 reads CASSLQGMNTEAFF. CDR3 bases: TGTGCCAGCAGCTTACAGGGGATGAACACTGAAGCTTTCTTT.